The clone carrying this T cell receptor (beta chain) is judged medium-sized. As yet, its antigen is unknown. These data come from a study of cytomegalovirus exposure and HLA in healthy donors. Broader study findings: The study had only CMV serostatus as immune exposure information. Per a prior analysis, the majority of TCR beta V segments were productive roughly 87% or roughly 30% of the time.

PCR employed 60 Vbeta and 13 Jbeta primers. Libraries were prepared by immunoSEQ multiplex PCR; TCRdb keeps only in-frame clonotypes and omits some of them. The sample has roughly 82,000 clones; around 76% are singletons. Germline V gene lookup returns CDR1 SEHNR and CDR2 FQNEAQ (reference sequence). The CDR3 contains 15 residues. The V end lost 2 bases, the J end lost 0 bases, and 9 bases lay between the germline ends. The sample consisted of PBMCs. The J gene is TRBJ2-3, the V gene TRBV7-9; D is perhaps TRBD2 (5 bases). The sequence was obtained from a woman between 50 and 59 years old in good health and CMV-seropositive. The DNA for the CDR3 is TGTGCCAGCAGCTTAAGGAGCGGCAGCACAGATACGCAGTATTTT. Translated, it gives CASSLRSGSTDTQYF.